A selection of T cell receptor beta chains follows, all from one sample in a study of cytomegalovirus exposure and HLA in healthy donors. Only in-frame clones appear in the TCRdb table, and some are missing; sequencing was by immunoSEQ multiplex PCR. The repertoire has about 120,000 clones, over 65% of them found once; the top ten carry 2.5% to 3%. Sample: PBMCs. These TCRs come from a woman in her 40s in good health and CMV-seropositive. The CDR3 runs from the conserved cysteine through the conserved F or W. The D gene is left open where the match is weak.

d_gene	j_gene	v_gene	len	CDR3aa
TRBD2	TRBJ2-5	TRBV15	17	CATSRDRKGGGQETQYF
.	TRBJ2-2	TRBV2	15	CASSDRVGFSGELFF
.	TRBJ2-7	TRBV7-8	13	CASSLGADYEQYF
.	TRBJ1-1	TRBV7-9	15	CASQPPGRGDTEAFF
TRBD2	TRBJ2-1	TRBV18	15	CASSPPSGSVHGQFF
.	TRBJ1-2	TRBV10-1	13	CASSVSRDYGYTF
.	TRBJ2-3	TRBV7-9	16	CASSPTGRRGTDTQYF
TRBD1	TRBJ2-1	TRBV15	15	CATLKETGFKNEQFF
.	TRBJ2-3	TRBV7-3	15	CASSPGQAGTDTQYF
.	TRBJ1-1	TRBV25-1	13	CASSDLGTTEAFF
TRBD1	TRBJ2-2	TRBV10-3	15	CAISGKGGASGELFF
.	TRBJ2-3	TRBV5-1	16	CASSLVGLPSTDTQYF
TRBD1	TRBJ1-1	TRBV5-4	16	CASSPGQGRWNTEAFF
TRBD1	TRBJ2-7	TRBV27	15	CASSPPGTGGDEQYF
.	TRBJ2-5	TRBV19	15	CASSIRLGLGETQYF
.	TRBJ2-3	TRBV7-8	16	CASSLGLTLSTDTQYF
TRBD1	TRBJ1-1	TRBV6-5	16	CASSYEQGAGNTEAFF
TRBD1	TRBJ1-1	TRBV19	14	CASSIEGQGERAFF
TRBD2	TRBJ2-3	TRBV19	16	CASSIGSGRSTDTQYF
.	TRBJ1-4	TRBV18	21	CASSPQIRDTNRKATNEKLFF
.	TRBJ2-1	TRBV9	15	CASSVEKESYNEQFF
.	TRBJ1-3	TRBV6-1	15	CASSADRISGNTIYF
.	TRBJ2-3	TRBV7-2	15	CASITDRFSTDTQYF
.	TRBJ1-1	TRBV14	14	CASSIQTGNTEAFF
TRBD1	TRBJ2-7	TRBV5-6	15	CASSLGGQVSYEQYF
TRBD1	TRBJ2-1	TRBV27	14	CASRRDRGLNEQFF
.	TRBJ2-7	TRBV19	16	CASTRSHRQPAYEQYF
.	TRBJ1-1	TRBV7-9	16	CASSSHGGRMNTEAFF
.	TRBJ1-4	TRBV30	12	CAWSDRGEKLFF
.	TRBJ2-7	TRBV2	12	CASSSRVVEQYF
.	TRBJ2-1	TRBV29-1	11	CSGGRGAEQFF
.	TRBJ1-4	TRBV27	14	CASSLGSTNEKLFF
.	TRBJ1-5	TRBV15	13	CATSLGRDQPQHF
TRBD1	TRBJ1-2	TRBV2	14	CASRGGTGYHGYTF
.	TRBJ2-3	TRBV5-1	13	CASSGASTDTQYF
.	TRBJ1-6	TRBV19	15	CASTAESSYNSPLHF
.	TRBJ2-2	TRBV5-1	15	CASSLYSGNTGELFF
TRBD2	TRBJ2-3	TRBV7-9	15	CASNPSGRATDTQYF
.	TRBJ1-4	TRBV5-6	14	CASSFGRGNEKLFF
TRBD1	TRBJ2-1	TRBV6-5	15	CASSSGQGRGNEQFF
TRBD1	TRBJ2-2	TRBV6-5	14	CASTRQGATGELFF
.	TRBJ1-2	TRBV5-1	13	CASSERGGYGYTF
.	TRBJ2-4	TRBV6-1	16	CASSERVGSAKNIQYF
TRBD1	TRBJ2-5	TRBV7-9	13	CASSPTGLETQYF
.	TRBJ2-5	TRBV28	14	CASSLAQGQETQYF
TRBD1	.	TRBV19	13	CASSRQGFYEQYF
.	TRBJ1-2	TRBV7-9	12	CASSLEGSGYTF
.	TRBJ2-3	TRBV15	15	CATSRRNVVTDTQYF
TRBD1	TRBJ2-6	TRBV19	16	CASSRQGAEGANVLTF
TRBD2	TRBJ2-7	TRBV2	15	CASSALSGGASEQYF
TRBD1	TRBJ1-5	TRBV10-3	16	CAISDRKGASNQPQHF
TRBD1	TRBJ1-2	TRBV27	16	CASTRDRVNDFSGYTF